This TCR beta chain was recorded in a study of cytotoxic CD8 clonotypes in ibrutinib-treated CLL. The CDR3 sequence is 14 residues long. Germline V gene data show CDR1 as SGHAT and CDR2 as FQNNGV. Trimming shortened V by 2 bases and J by 2 bases, and 9 bases separated the two germline ends. Some clones are missing from TCRdb's copy, which holds only in-frame ones; the method was immunoSEQ multiplex PCR. The sample lists some 27,000 clones; approximately 57% were seen once. This receptor was taken from a human donor with chronic lymphocytic leukemia. The rearrangement uses TRBV11-2 and TRBJ2-5; possible D gene TRBD1, 6 bases. The starting material was PBMCs, obtained before ibrutinib treatment. The CDR3 loop reads CASSLRGLQETQYF. In nucleotides, the CDR3 is TGTGCCAGCAGCTTAAGGGGGTTGCAAGAGACCCAGTACTTC.